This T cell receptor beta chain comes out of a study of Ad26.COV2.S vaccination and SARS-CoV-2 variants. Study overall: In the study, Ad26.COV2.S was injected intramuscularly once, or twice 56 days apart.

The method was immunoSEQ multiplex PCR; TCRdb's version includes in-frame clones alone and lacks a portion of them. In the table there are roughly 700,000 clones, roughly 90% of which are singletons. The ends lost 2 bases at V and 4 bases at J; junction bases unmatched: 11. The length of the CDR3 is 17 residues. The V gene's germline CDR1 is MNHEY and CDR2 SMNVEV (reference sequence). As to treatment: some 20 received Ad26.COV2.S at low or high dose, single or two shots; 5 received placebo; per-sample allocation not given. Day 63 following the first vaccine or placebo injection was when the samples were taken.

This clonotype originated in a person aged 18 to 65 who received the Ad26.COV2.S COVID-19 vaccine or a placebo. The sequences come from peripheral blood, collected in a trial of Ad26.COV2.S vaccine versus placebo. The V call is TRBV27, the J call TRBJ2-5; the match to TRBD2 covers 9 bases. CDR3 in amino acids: CASSLGVLAGELETQYF. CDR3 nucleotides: TGTGCCAGCAGTTTAGGGGTGTTAGCGGGAGAATTAGAGACCCAGTACTTC.